This TCR beta chain was captured in a study of molecular identifiers for immune sequencing clone quantification. TCRdb recomputed calls from the PCR reads with MiXCR, one row per CDR3 protein. The table has some 320,000 distinct CDR3 sequences, 20% to 25% seen once. This clonotype was detected many times. Its target is unknown. Notes on the study in general: Highly expanded clone sizes could be underestimated through barcode sharing by identical TCR molecules.

V gave up 3 bases and J gave up 11 bases, with 10 bases separating them. The CDR3 has 11 residues. The chain carries TRBV12-3 or TRBV12-4 and TRBJ1-1; no clear D gene. The origin of this receptor is a human donor in good health. Some libraries in this study had Jurkat cell RNA spiked in. The sequencing input was naive CD8+ T cells from blood, with Jurkat cell RNA spiked in. The subset denotes: FACS-sorted CD8+CD4-CCR7+CD45RA+ naive T cells. As DNA, the CDR3 is TGTGCCAGCAGTTTGGAGGGTTGGGCTTTCTTT. Residues: CASSLEGWAFF.